The source of this T cell receptor (beta chain) is a study of shared clonotypes between healthy human individuals. Produced via immunoSEQ multiplex PCR; TCRdb's table is partial and in-frame only. The table lists around 2.1 million clones, approximately 96% of them singletons. Splitting the CD4+ cells yielded a CD45RA+ naive subset and a CD45RA-negative memory subset. CDR3 length: 16 amino acids. Trimming cost V 1 base and J 6 bases; bases outside gene matches: 13. Germline V CDR1 and CDR2: SGHDT, YYEEEE. Sequences were obtained from naive CD4+ T cells sorted from blood. Subset defined: CD45RA+ positively selected. The TCR comes from a man between 18 and 35 years old in good health. The chain is built from TRBV5-6 and TRBJ2-7, with TRBD2 matching over 7 bases. CDR3 protein: CASSLRLGLDSPEQYF. The CDR3 coding sequence is TGTGCCAGCAGCTTGAGGTTAGGACTAGATTCGCCCGAGCAGTACTTC.